This T cell receptor beta chain derives from a study of blood T cells in healthy people across ages. Through a sample-barcoded 5' primer and a J-beta primer mix, a second PCR was run for roughly 7 to 12 cycles. TCRdb used MiXCR to reprocess the 5' RACE reads, holding one entry per CDR3 protein. Among fewer than 800,000 distinct CDR3 sequences listed, more than 20% were seen once. The V gene lost 2 bases and the J gene lost 8 bases, with 12 bases spanning the gap. The CDR3 contains 14 residues. These records were also assigned to another study, of T cells of mothers and their children.

The chain recombines TRBV12-3 or TRBV12-4 with TRBJ1-4; weak D call: TRBD1 (6 bases). Sequencing used blood. This sequence originates from a boy between 10 and 17 years old in good health. The CDR3 sequence: CASSLWGGGEKLFF. As DNA, the CDR3 is TGTGCCAGCAGTTTATGGGGGGGCGGCGAAAAACTGTTTTTT.